One sample yielded the 14 T cell receptor beta chains listed below, sequenced in a study of T cells in Graves' hyperthyroidism and ophthalmopathy. Amplification yielded TCR beta CDR3 regions, with RNA transcripts as the source. With the HTBI primer set, the TCR CDR3 went through a first round of RT-PCR. TCRdb processed the multiplex PCR reads anew with MiXCR; each CDR3 protein has one entry. Of some 550,000 distinct CDR3 sequences in the sample, about a sixth are singletons; the top ten hold around 3.3%. The sequencing sample was made of blood. Every receptor here comes from a woman aged 40-49 years with Graves' ophthalmopathy.

This clonotype was picked up a small number of times. The chain joins TRBV14 to TRBJ1-2; the D is unclear. V dropped 4 bases and J dropped 7 bases, with 19 bases sitting between them. This CDR3 contains 15 residues. Germline V gene data show CDR1 as SGHDN and CDR2 as FVKESK. The DNA of the CDR3 is TGTGCCAGCAGCCCAAGCGAATGGGGTGGAGGTGGCTACACCTTC. It translates to CASSPSEWGGGGYTF.

This clonotype was observed a few times. A much more abundant neighbour one base away suggests this may be a read error. No conserved phenylalanine or tryptophan ends this CDR3, so it is likely a read error. The chain uses TRBV20-1 and TRBJ2-7; 9 bases are shared with TRBD1. Germline assignment: CDR1 DFQATT and CDR2 SNEGSKA (reference sequence). This CDR3 contains 15 residues. After removal of 3 bases from V and 3 bases from J, the junction contained 9 bases not matched to a gene. The CDR3 region has the DNA TGCAGTGCTAGGCCCACCGAGACAGGGGGCTACGAGCAGTACCTC. It encodes CSARPTETGGYEQYL.

In this sample, this clonotype turned up a few times. V gene TRBV28 combines with J gene TRBJ2-5, with 10 nucleotides matching TRBD1. The germline V gene has CDR1 MDHEN and CDR2 SYDVKM. This CDR3 has 16 amino acids. The V and J ends lost 3 bases and 4 bases, in that order; junction bases with no gene match: 8. The CDR3 DNA reads TGTGCCAGCAGTTTTCCTCGACAGGGGGCAAGAGAGACCCAGTACTTC. This sequence encodes CASSFPRQGARETQYF.

The chain is built from TRBV5-1 and TRBJ2-6; the D gene could be TRBD1 or TRBD2 (5 bases each). The CDR3 loop spans 16 amino acids. Germline loops: CDR1 SGHRS, CDR2 YFSETQ. Trimming stripped 4 bases from V and 0 bases from J, with 11 bases between. In DNA form, the CDR3 reads TGCGCCAGCAGCGCTGGGACCTACTCTGGGGCCAACGTCCTGACTTTC. It yields the protein CASSAGTYSGANVLTF.

There are many counts of this clonotype. The rearrangement joins TRBV6-5 to TRBJ1-1; tentatively, D is TRBD1 (5 bases). Trimming pared 2 bases from V and 1 base from J, leaving 17 bases between. This CDR3 is built from 17 residues. CDR1 and CDR2 (germline): MNHEY, SVGAGI. DNA of the CDR3: TGTGCCAGCAGTTACCGACGCCAGGGACCCCCGAACACTGAAGCTTTCTTT. Translation: CASSYRRQGPPNTEAFF.

This clonotype was recorded a few times. The chain recombines TRBV6-1 with TRBJ1-1, with TRBD1 matching over 7 bases. V was pared by 6 bases and J by 10 bases, with 11 bases of the junction left unmatched. The CDR3 totals 13 residues. Looked up from germline, CDR1 is MNHNS and CDR2 is SASEGT. The CDR3 DNA sequence: TGTGCCAGCAGAGACCTAGGGGGCGCGAGAGCTTTCTTT. Its protein product is CASRDLGGARAFF.

This clonotype was picked up a small number of times. V gene TRBV6-1 combines with J gene TRBJ2-1, with no clear D. Trimming cost V 6 bases and J 6 bases, with 15 bases left between them. This CDR3 comprises 14 residues. Germline V gives CDR1 MNHNS, CDR2 SASEGT. The CDR3 reads CASRPSVGVNEQFF. The CDR3 nucleotides read TGTGCCAGCAGACCCTCCGTTGGGGTCAATGAGCAGTTCTTC.

This clonotype was seen a handful of times. The J gene is TRBJ1-1, the V gene TRBV4-1; D gene uncertain. Germline V lookup: CDR1 MGHRA, CDR2 YSYEKL. The CDR3 length is 15 residues. Trimming took 1 base from V and 1 from J, leaving 10 bases between them. The CDR3 DNA follows: TGCGCCAGCAGCCAAGGCAGAATAAAGAACACTGAAGCTTTCTTT. Encoded protein: CASSQGRIKNTEAFF.

This chain links TRBV28 with TRBJ2-5, with TRBD2 matching over 14 bases. V lost 5 bases to trimming and J lost 5 bases; unmatched junction nucleotides: 7. CDR1 is MDHEN, CDR2 SYDVKM, per germline. The CDR3 has 16 residues. This CDR3 reads CASSETSGRARETQYF. The CDR3 coding sequence is TGTGCCAGCAGTGAGACTAGCGGGAGGGCCAGGGAGACCCAGTACTTC.

In regard to this clonotype: A much larger clonotype is one base distant, so this may be a read error. The V and J genes are TRBV30 and TRBJ2-5; 7 positions agree with TRBD2. The J call is doubtful: the DNA matches TRBJ2-1 better. Germline CDR1 reads GTSNPN; CDR2 reads SVGIG (reference sequence). The CDR3 has 13 residues. The CDR3 sequence is CAWSVGGRETQFF. CDR3 DNA: TGTGCCTGGAGTGTCGGTGGGAGGGAGACCCAGTTCTTC.

This clonotype has at least ten counts. This chain links TRBV12-3 or TRBV12-4 with TRBJ1-1; possibly TRBD1 for D (5 bases). The CDR3 has 17 amino acids. Trimming left V 1 base short and J 1 base short, with 16 bases between. The CDR3 DNA sequence: TGTGCCAGCAGTTTAGTTGGTTGGGGCAGAAAGAACACTGAAGCTTTCTTT. Translation: CASSLVGWGRKNTEAFF.

This chain connects TRBV10-3 to TRBJ2-3, with 11 bases aligning to TRBD2. The CDR3 spans 17 residues. Germline V gene sequence: CDR1 ENHRY, CDR2 SYGVKD. Unmatched junction bases numbered 9, after V lost 3 bases and J lost 4 bases. The CDR3 sequence: CAISDRSGRAGADTQYF. CDR3 nucleotides: TGTGCCATCAGTGACCGTAGCGGGAGGGCCGGGGCAGATACGCAGTATTTT.

In its sample, this clonotype was seen a few times. The rearrangement uses TRBV19 and TRBJ2-5; D unclear. The V and J ends lost 5 bases and 0 bases respectively, with 16 bases between them. Germline V gene sequence: CDR1 LNHDA, CDR2 SQIVND (reference sequence). This CDR3 has 16 amino acids. The CDR3 protein is CASSARTSQYQETQYF. CDR3 DNA sequence: TGTGCCAGTAGTGCCAGGACCTCGCAGTACCAAGAGACCCAGTACTTC.

This clonotype has a count of ten or more. The chain carries TRBV10-3 and TRBJ1-2; possibly TRBD1 for D (5 bases). The germline CDR1 and CDR2 sequences are ENHRY and SYGVKD. V was shortened by 4 bases and J by 2 bases, with 11 bases between the two germline ends. The CDR3 has 14 amino acids. For the CDR3, the DNA is TGTGCCATCAGTGTCGGGGGGGACAACTATGGCTACACCTTC. This sequence encodes CAISVGGDNYGYTF.